This T cell receptor beta chain was captured in a study of cytomegalovirus exposure and HLA in healthy donors (dated by TCRdb to 2016 to 2017). The study in broad terms: An earlier analysis of approximately 640 of the donors reported approximately 270 Gb of sequence data and approximately 110 million unique TCR beta sequences from 190 million or so T cells. Rather than drawing on any new phenotypic data, the later analysis identified candidate immune exposures from TCR beta sequences and the way those sequences occurred across donors. Genome-wide SNP genotypes for about 60% of the 666 donors were used in a later genetic analysis, which treated that subset as a discovery cohort. To study patterns of TCR occurrence, a later analysis re-analyzed previously published TCR beta repertoires from just over 650 donors and added high-resolution HLA genotyping. All discovery cohort repertoires had been generated on a single sequencing platform. An earlier analysis of about 600 of the donors used high-throughput TCR beta sequencing to judge whether each TCR beta V gene segment behaved as functional or pseudogenic. Of the 350 to 450 genotyped donors, 81% were placed in the genetic ancestry cluster associated with self-reported Caucasian donors. Across approximately 400 genotyped donors of the cohort, an average of about 240,000 unique TCR beta nucleotide sequences per donor were sequenced, and roughly a sixth of those sequences were non-productive. Besides the first cohort of under 700 subjects, a separate validation cohort made up of over 95 different subjects was used. An early release that covered approximately 600 HLA-typed donors contained about 300 gigabases of sequencing data and approximately 85 million unique TCR sequences. Class I and class II HLA loci were covered by the typing at four-digit resolution. To predict cytomegalovirus infection status, the study combined high-throughput TCR immunosequencing, statistical association of individual TCRs with disease status, and machine learning. Using immunosequencing, the study profiled T cell repertoires from about 620 subjects and related those repertoires to cytomegalovirus serostatus. The aim of the study was to test whether cataloging public T cell receptors could identify signatures of past pathogen exposure. The number of donors typed differed by locus, with about 629-640 for A, B, C, DRB1 and DQB1, roughly 550 for DQA1, about 610 for DPA1, and some 470 for DPB1. Donor age, sex, ethnicity and CMV serostatus were collected together with the repertoire data. Roughly 5 DR-DQ haplotypes were handled as single units for association and clustering because linkage in the cohort was strong.

The cohort consisted of fewer than 700 healthy bone marrow donors. At the time of sampling, every cohort member was nominally healthy, though immune exposures that went unrecorded were likely present. The donor tested CMV seropositive and was one of the 289 seropositive cohort members. A peripheral blood sample was provided by each donor, and peripheral blood mononuclear cells were used for TCR beta sequencing. The Qiagen DNeasy Blood Extraction Kit was used to extract genomic DNA from the blood cell samples. Details on this clone: Its specific antigen is unknown. Qualities for individual bases were not recorded, and no much larger clone is one base off.

The full study reports these points: Because counts were too low, roughly 17 rarely observed V segments, including chromosome 9 orphons, were left out of the earlier analysis of some 600 of the donors. A group of highly shared sequence variants was considered likely to be a technical artifact of the sequencing pipeline. Immune exposure information for the cohort was limited to CMV serostatus. A later analysis associated about 18,000 TCR beta sequences with specific HLA alleles at a false discovery rate of 0.05. When HLA alleles, especially DR and DQ, strongly co-occurred, TCR associations were difficult to assign to individual alleles. V-gene and J-gene trimming of TCR beta chains was associated with a missense DCLRE1C variant in a later genetic analysis, and the association was replicated in an independent cohort. Several of the top co-occurrence clusters appeared to be linked to parvovirus B19, influenza, CMV and Epstein-Barr virus, according to a later analysis. Compared with equally common non-associated chains, HLA-associated TCR beta chains in a later analysis were more clonally expanded and had lower generation probabilities. Linkage disequilibrium might explain the correlated functional status among segregating V segments, but an unknown experimental factor could not be excluded. Cytomegalovirus status was reported to be diagnosed by the classifier with high specificity and sensitivity in both the original and validation cohorts. In vitro tests confirmed that a few of the cytomegalovirus-associated TCR beta chains recognize cytomegalovirus antigens. A total of 150 to 200 TCR beta chains were listed by the study as associated with cytomegalovirus. While some public TCRs were present in many individuals, most TCR sequences turned up only very rarely across donors. According to the authors, the approach could potentially be generalized to other disease states and immunological phenotypes. In an earlier analysis of approximately 590 of the donors, most TCR beta V segments appeared in productive rearrangements about 90% or about 30% of the time, broadly matching IMGT annotations. In a later analysis, the rate of TCR association differed among HLA loci, with DRB1 alleles having the most associated TCRs and HLA-C alleles having the fewest. According to a later analysis, most CMV-associated TCR beta chains appeared to be HLA-restricted, and the HLA associations seemed to be driven largely by CMV exposure. A further reported finding was that TCR beta sequences accurately predicted the HLA-A and HLA-B alleles for most subjects in the first cohort. Some IMGT-functional V segments, including TRBV6-2 and TRBV6-3, could not be distinguished by the 87-base-pair reads and were therefore excluded. Because some donors lacked HLA typing at each locus, the association tests relied only on the typed subset. Roughly uniform sequencing depth across donors was assumed in presence/absence analyses, although this assumption may not hold. Only TCR beta chains were sequenced in this cohort, and the absence of alpha or paired-chain data limited detectable features. A later genetic analysis reported fewer N-insertions in productive TCRs among donors in an Asian-associated ancestry cluster than the approximately 700-donor mean.

To prepare the library, the immunoSEQ multiplex PCR assay was applied. For the multiplex PCR, a mixture combining 60 forward primers for TCR Vbeta segments and 13 reverse primers for TCR Jbeta segments was used. Amplification of the CDR3 region of rearranged TCR beta genes was performed with a multiplex PCR assay on genomic DNA. Amplified TCR beta libraries were sequenced as 87-base-pair reads on the Illumina HiSeq System. In the original analysis: In a later analysis, tens of millions of unique TCR beta chains were counted across the approximately 670 repertoires, and some 10 million of these chains were shared by at least two donors. Raw reads were error-corrected and collapsed into unique sequences with a nearest-neighbor algorithm that merged closely related sequences to remove PCR and sequencing errors. CDR3 sequences were aligned to IMGT reference sequences to assign V, D and J gene segments. For a sequence to be retained, a match of at least six nucleotides was required to both a V gene segment and a J gene segment. A rearrangement counted as productive if the CDR3 had no stop codons and remained in frame with V and J, and every other rearrangement counted as non-productive. Following IMGT convention, CDR3 was defined as the stretch from the second conserved V-encoded cysteine up to the conserved J-encoded phenylalanine. The earlier analysis of a few hundred of the donors excluded any sequence lacking an unambiguous match to a single V gene segment. An earlier analysis of under 750 of the donors called V segments functional above 56.7% productive rearrangements and segregating when the between-donor standard deviation exceeded 5%. To diagnose cytomegalovirus status from the catalog of TCR beta chain sequences, a statistical classification framework was built. A later analysis assigned V and J genes by comparing TCR nucleotide sequences with IMGT/GENE-DB human TR gene sequences. Using the TCRdist pipeline, a later analysis assigned CDR3 sequences along with most-parsimonious VDJ recombination scenarios. In a later analysis, each TCR beta chain was defined by its CDR3 amino acid sequence together with its V-gene family, and reads lacking a unique V-gene family were excluded. To address suspected cross-contamination and a sequencing artifact, a later analysis removed around 600 highly shared, low-generation-probability nucleotide sequences. In a later analysis, a clonal expansion index was calculated for each public chain from normalized within-repertoire ranks of inferred template counts. A later analysis computed generation probabilities with a VDJ recombination model fitted to out-of-frame rearrangements, and checked the results against IGoR. In a later analysis, TCR-TCR, TCR-HLA and TCR-CMV co-occurrence was scored with hypergeometric tests, and a repertoire-size bias correction was applied to TCR pairs. In a later analysis, false discovery rates were estimated by permuting HLA or CMV assignments 20 times. In a later analysis, co-occurring TCRs were grouped with DBSCAN, and TCRdist sequence similarity was added when clustering was performed within HLA-allele-positive subsets. Co-occurrence clustering excluded repertoires with fewer than 30,000 or more than 120,000 public chains, plus five with anomalous nucleotide sharing. TCRdb re-hosts the immuneACCESS table, in-frame sequences only. Its copies lack some clones; in the studies checked, an unresolved V gene accounts for under half of them, and the cause for the rest is not known. That table furnishes V, J and clone size, whereas the DNA furnished D and trimming. The sample yields about 140,000 clones; 65% to 80% were counted once. Less than 1.5% of the sample goes to the ten largest clones.

Looking up the germline V gene yields CDR1 MDHEN and CDR2 SYDVKM. The CDR3 starts with the cysteine, ends with the phenylalanine, and has 16 residues. Kept here is only the CDR3 DNA, which spans 48 bases and is read in frame from base 1. Trimming takes 4 bases from V and 0 bases from J, and the germline ends sit 13 bases apart. The clonotype originates from a male donor in good health and CMV-seropositive. This receptor chain uses TRBV28 and TRBJ2-1, with TRBD2 perhaps the D gene, on 6 matching bases. Sequenced input: PBMCs. In nucleotides, the sequence is TGTGCCAGCAGTTACTATAGCGGAACCTCCTACAATGAGCAGTTCTTC. Its protein product is CASSYYSGTSYNEQFF.